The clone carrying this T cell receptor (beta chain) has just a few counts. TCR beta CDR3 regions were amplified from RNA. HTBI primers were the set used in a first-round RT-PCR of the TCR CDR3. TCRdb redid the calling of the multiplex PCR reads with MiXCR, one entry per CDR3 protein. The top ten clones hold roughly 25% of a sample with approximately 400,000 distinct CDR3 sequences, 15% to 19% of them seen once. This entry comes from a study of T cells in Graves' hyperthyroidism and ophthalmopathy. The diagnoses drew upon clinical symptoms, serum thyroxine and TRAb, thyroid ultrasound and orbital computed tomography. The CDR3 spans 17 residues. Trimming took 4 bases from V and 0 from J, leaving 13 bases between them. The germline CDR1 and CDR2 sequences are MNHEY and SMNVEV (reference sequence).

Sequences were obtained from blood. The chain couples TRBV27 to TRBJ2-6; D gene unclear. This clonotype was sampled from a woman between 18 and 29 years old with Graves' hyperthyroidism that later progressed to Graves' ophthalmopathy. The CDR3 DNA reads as TGTGCCAGCAGTTGGGCAGGAGATCACTCTGGGGCCAACGTCCTGACTTTC. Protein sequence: CASSWAGDHSGANVLTF.